This passage covers 2 T cell receptor beta chains from one sample sequenced in a study of CD8 T cells in ankylosing spondylitis. Their recognized antigens are unknown. Each CDR3 protein gets one entry after TCRdb re-called the 5' RACE reads with MiXCR. Of 700,000 or so distinct CDR3 sequences in the sample, 15% to 20% were seen once. Study-level points and caveats: Ankylosing spondylitis blood appeared to carry a characteristic TCR beta motif of roughly 8 highly homologous variants.

Sequencing was carried out using blood, either unsorted or a sorted T cell fraction (not recorded which). The source is a male donor with ankylosing spondylitis.

DNA for the CDR3: TGCGCCAGCAACCATGCGGGACTAGCGGGAGGTGGCACAGATACGCAGTATTTT. Its translation is CASNHAGLAGGGTDTQYF. V usage is TRBV4-3 and J usage is TRBJ2-3; 15 nucleotides agree with TRBD2. Germline-derived CDR1 and CDR2 are LGHNA and YSLEER. V lost 7 bases, J lost 1 base, and 9 bases stayed unmatched. The CDR3 is made up of 18 amino acids.

This clonotype was detected a few times. CDR3 DNA: TGTGCCTGGAGTGCCCTGATTAGACAGAGAAGGAACACTGAAGCTTTCTTT. Its protein product is CAWSALIRQRRNTEAFF. The chain joins TRBV30 to TRBJ1-1, with D perhaps matching TRBD1 (5 bases). Germline assignment: CDR1 GTSNPN and CDR2 SVGIG (reference sequence). The CDR3 sequence is 17 residues long. V was trimmed by 1 base and J by 1 base, leaving 19 bases between them.